This entry describes one TCR beta chain. Generated by immunoSEQ multiplex PCR, the TCRdb table keeps only in-frame clones and is missing some. The sample lists about 260,000 clones, roughly 88% occurring once. This record comes from a study of blood T cell repertoires in COVID-19. The CDR3 extends over 12 amino acids. Between the trimmed V and J ends, which lost 6 bases and 14 bases, there was a span of 14 bases. Germline-derived CDR1 and CDR2 are MDHEN and SYDVKM. The chain is built from TRBV28 and TRBJ1-6; D uncertain. Sequencing was done on a sample of PBMCs or T cells enriched from blood (not recorded which). This clonotype originated in a woman in her 40s with acute COVID-19. CDR3 protein: CASSWGDAALHF. The CDR3 nucleotides are TGTGCCAGCAGCTGGGGAGATGCGGCCCTCCACTTT.